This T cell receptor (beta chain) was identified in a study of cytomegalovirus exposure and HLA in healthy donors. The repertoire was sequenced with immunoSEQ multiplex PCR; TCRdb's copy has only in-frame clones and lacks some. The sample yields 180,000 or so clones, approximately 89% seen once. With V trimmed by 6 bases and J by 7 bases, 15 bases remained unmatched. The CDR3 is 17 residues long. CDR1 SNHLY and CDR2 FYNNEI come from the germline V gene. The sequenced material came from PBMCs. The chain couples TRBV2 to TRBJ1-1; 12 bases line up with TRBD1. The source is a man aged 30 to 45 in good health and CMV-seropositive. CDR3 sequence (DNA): TGTGCCAGCAGGATCACAATTGGGGACAGGGGGCAGAGTGAAGCTTTCTTT. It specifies CASRITIGDRGQSEAFF.